Listed below are T cell receptor beta chains from one sample, sequenced in a study of shared clonotypes between healthy human individuals. Profiling relied on immunoSEQ multiplex PCR, and the TCRdb table lists in-frame clones only, not all of them. Among about 2.4 million clones listed, 80% to 95% were seen once. The sequenced material came from naive CD4+ T cells from PBMCs. Receptors were obtained from a man between 18 and 29 years old in good health. Some clones in this sample may be carry-over from other donors' samples. Each CDR3 is given without its conserved first and last residue. The order of the fields is V gene, J gene, D gene, CDR3 protein. A D gene is named only where the DNA matches it firmly.

TRBV27	TRBJ1-2	TRBD1	ASSVRTGGYGYT
TRBV27	TRBJ2-7	.	ASSSRASEQY
TRBV7-3	TRBJ2-7	TRBD1	ASRNPAETGSVAGLSYEQY
TRBV7-3	TRBJ1-1	.	ASSLENTEAF
TRBV9	TRBJ2-1	TRBD2	ASSGTGTSGIDEQF
TRBV30	TRBJ2-3	.	AWSFGGAAYTQY
TRBV19	TRBJ1-1	.	ATRGRETNTEAF
TRBV11-2	TRBJ1-4	.	ASSLNGNEKLF
TRBV6-4	TRBJ2-1	TRBD2	ASSREASGRGSSYNEQF
TRBV27	TRBJ2-5	.	ASSFNRDGRETQY
TRBV6-1	TRBJ1-2	.	ASSEAHQGGSYGYT
TRBV10-3	TRBJ1-1	TRBD1	AISGARDRGNTEAF
TRBV5-1	TRBJ2-7	.	ASSLGPSEQY
TRBV7-9	TRBJ2-2	.	ASSLGSGSGELF
TRBV6-5	TRBJ2-7	TRBD1	ASSYLGQSYEQY
TRBV2	TRBJ1-1	TRBD1	ASSLRGGSNTEAF
TRBV9	TRBJ1-1	TRBD1	ASSVDLTGSEAF
TRBV2	TRBJ2-5	.	ASTRDQETQY
TRBV5-4	TRBJ2-1	TRBD2	ASSLATSGRVEQF
TRBV6-6	TRBJ2-2	TRBD2	ASRPLAGGTGELF
TRBV19	TRBJ1-4	TRBD1	ASSLQGQGAFEKLF
TRBV5-4	TRBJ2-5	.	ASSFADGAQETQY
TRBV12-5	TRBJ2-1	TRBD1	ASGTTGRNEQF
TRBV5-4	TRBJ1-1	.	ASSGTRGNMNTEAF
TRBV14	TRBJ2-4	.	ASSPLGWAKNIQY
TRBV27	TRBJ1-1	.	ASRPYRDKGTEAF
TRBV5-1	TRBJ1-2	.	ASSVDTVGGYT
TRBV29-1	TRBJ2-3	.	SVKRGLTDTQY
TRBV5-1	TRBJ2-2	.	ASSSGGGLGTGELF
TRBV5-4	TRBJ2-3	.	ASSPWGIGASDTQY
TRBV4-1	TRBJ2-6	TRBD2	ASSQDVGLAGRPGANVLT
TRBV4-3	TRBJ1-5	.	ASSQGNNQPQH
TRBV5-5	TRBJ2-7	TRBD2	ASTTSGTNYEQY
TRBV20-1	TRBJ2-3	.	SASRADTQY
TRBV5-6	TRBJ2-1	.	ASSYSGGSYNEQF
TRBV7-6	TRBJ2-3	.	ASSPGAPTDTQY
TRBV28	TRBJ1-2	.	ASSSLGGGYT
TRBV28	TRBJ1-5	.	ASSLSPGWENQPQH
TRBV5-6	TRBJ2-7	.	ASSSRGGSEQY
TRBV7-9	TRBJ2-7	TRBD1	ASRRTGGAYEQY
TRBV11-2	TRBJ2-5	.	ASSFIPGLQETQY
TRBV2	TRBJ2-2	TRBD2	ASSVLGLAGAGELF
TRBV14	TRBJ2-5	.	ASSRPGWGTQY
TRBV30	TRBJ1-4	.	AWSSPGGLGEKLF
TRBV14	TRBJ1-3	TRBD1	ASSPQGSGNTIY
TRBV7-2	TRBJ2-3	.	ASSLWGGQIEDTQY
TRBV5-1	TRBJ2-3	TRBD2	ASSLGLAVTDTQY
TRBV6-5	TRBJ2-3	TRBD1	ASSPRTGVGVGY
TRBV19	TRBJ2-3	.	ASSTQGETDTQY
TRBV5-1	TRBJ1-1	.	ASSSQGHTEAF
TRBV7-9	TRBJ2-1	TRBD2	ASSPPWGGSRNEQF
TRBV5-1	TRBJ2-7	.	ASSLVPLETYEQY
TRBV9	TRBJ1-1	.	ASSGQVGNTEAF